The rows below give T cell receptor beta chains drawn from one sample of a study of T cell changes during pregnancy in multiple sclerosis. Sequencing used immunoSEQ multiplex PCR; TCRdb keeps in-frame clones, though not all of them. The sample records 55,000 to 85,000 clones, about nine tenths being singletons. The starting material was peripheral blood, obtained in the third trimester of pregnancy. The receptors originated from a female donor with multiple sclerosis, enrolled in a pregnancy study. CDR3s include the opening cysteine and the closing phenylalanine or tryptophan. Fields, in order: V gene, J gene, CDR3 length, D gene, clone size, CDR3 DNA, CDR3 protein. A D gene is named only where the DNA matches it firmly. Size tells how often a clone was seen (once, few, many) or the class of an expanded clone, and some rows leave it out.

>TRBV7-2|TRBJ2-7|15|-|few
TGTGCCAGCAGCCACCCAGCGGCAGCAGCCTACGAGCAGTACTTC
CASSHPAAAAYEQYF
>TRBV18|TRBJ2-2|14|-|-
TGTGCCAGCTCACCACCCGACAGGCCCGGGGAGCTGTTTTTT
CASSPPDRPGELFF
>TRBV5-1|TRBJ1-1|16|TRBD1|-
TGCGCCAGCAGCTTGGAGGCAGGGGGAATAAGCACTGAAGCTTTCTTT
CASSLEAGGISTEAFF
>TRBV2|TRBJ1-4|14|TRBD1|-
TGTGCCAGCAGAGAGGGGGCCACTAATGAAAAACTGTTTTTT
CASREGATNEKLFF
>TRBV29-1|TRBJ1-4|12|-|-
TGCAGCGTTAAACTTACGGGTGAAAAACTGTTTTTT
CSVKLTGEKLFF
>TRBV6-1|TRBJ1-5|15|TRBD1|-
TGTGCCAGCAGTGAAAGGGGGCAGGGACATCAGCCCCAGCATTTT
CASSERGQGHQPQHF
>TRBV19|TRBJ1-2|16|-|-
TGTGCCAGTAGTATCCTTCTTGCCAGTAGCTTCTATGGCTACACCTTC
CASSILLASSFYGYTF
>TRBV5-6|TRBJ2-7|14|TRBD2|-
TGTGCCAGCAGCTCGGGAGGGCCCGCCTACGAGCAGTACTTC
CASSSGGPAYEQYF
>TRBV7-8|TRBJ1-2|18|-|-
TGTGCCAGCAGCTCTCGACAAATACAGGTTTCCACGCTCTATGGCTACACCTTC
CASSSRQIQVSTLYGYTF
>TRBV30|TRBJ2-7|15|-|-
TGTGCCTGGAGTGTAGATGGGACACCTTCCTACGAGCAGTACTTC
CAWSVDGTPSYEQYF
>TRBV19|TRBJ2-3|14|TRBD2|-
TGTGCCAGTAGTAGCGGGAGTGGAACAGATACGCAGTATTTT
CASSSGSGTDTQYF
>TRBV7-9|TRBJ2-2|16|-|-
TGTGCCAGCAGCATACACCCGGGTGGAGGCACCGGGGAGCTGTTTTTT
CASSIHPGGGTGELFF
>TRBV2|TRBJ2-6|16|-|-
TGTGCCAGCAGTGGAACTAGTGCCTCTGGGGCCAACGTCCTGACTTTC
CASSGTSASGANVLTF
>TRBV4-3|TRBJ2-1|16|TRBD1|-
TGCGCCAGCAGCCAAGATGAGGGACAGGGCTACAATGAGCAGTTCTTC
CASSQDEGQGYNEQFF
>TRBV19|TRBJ2-5|15|TRBD2|-
TGTGCCAGTAGTATGGGGACTAGAATTCAAGAGACCCAGTACTTC
CASSMGTRIQETQYF
>TRBV18|TRBJ2-1|14|-|-
TGTGCCAGCTCACCATCACTAGTCTACAATGAGCAGTTCTTC
CASSPSLVYNEQFF
>TRBV7-2|TRBJ2-1|16|TRBD2|-
TGTGCCAGCAGCTTAGATGGCGGGAGCTCCTACAATGAGCAGTTCTTC
CASSLDGGSSYNEQFF
>TRBV6-1|TRBJ2-5|14|-|-
TGTGCCAGCAGCCCCGAGTCACCCTCGGAGACCCAGTACTTC
CASSPESPSETQYF
>TRBV28|TRBJ1-1|16|-|-
TGTGCCAGCACCCTAACGTCTGGAGGTATGGGTGCTGAAGCTTTCTTT
CASTLTSGGMGAEAFF
>TRBV7-2|TRBJ2-7|16|-|-
TGTGCCAGCAGCTTAGCGTTATTAGAGCGAACCTACGAGCAGTACTTC
CASSLALLERTYEQYF
>TRBV19|TRBJ2-1|12|-|-
TGTGCCAGCTCTATACCCTACAATGAGCAGTTCTTC
CASSIPYNEQFF
>TRBV14|TRBJ2-2|17|TRBD2|-
TGTGCCAGCAGCCAAGACTTCGGGACTAACAGTCCCGGGGAGCTGTTTTTT
CASSQDFGTNSPGELFF
>TRBV2|TRBJ2-7|13|-|-
TGTGCCAGTCGACAGGTGGTATTTTCCGAGCAGTACTTC
CASRQVVFSEQYF
>TRBV5-8|TRBJ2-2|13|-|-
TGTGCCAGCAGCCCCGTTCGGACCGGGGAGCTGTTTTTT
CASSPVRTGELFF
>TRBV28|TRBJ2-5|16|TRBD2|-
TGTGCCAGCAGTTTTTTCGGGGGGACCGGTAAGGAGACCCAGTACTTC
CASSFFGGTGKETQYF
>TRBV7-9|TRBJ2-7|15|TRBD2|-
TGTGCCAGCAGCCCCCGGGACGGGAGGAATTACGAGCAGTACTTC
CASSPRDGRNYEQYF
>TRBV19|TRBJ1-5|15|TRBD1|-
TGTGCCAGTAGGATGACAGGGGGGAGATTTCAGCCCCAGCATTTT
CASRMTGGRFQPQHF
>TRBV25-1|TRBJ1-1|13|-|-
TGTGCCAGCAGCAACCAGGGGTCCACTGAAGCTTTCTTT
CASSNQGSTEAFF
>TRBV29-1|TRBJ1-2|13|-|-
TGCAGCGTTGATAGGGATCCGCCGGGAGGCTACACCTTC
CSVDRDPPGGYTF
>TRBV7-9|TRBJ2-2|17|TRBD2|-
TGTGCCAGCAGCTTAGTCGTCGCGGGACTAACCCCCGGGGAGCTGTTTTTT
CASSLVVAGLTPGELFF
>TRBV19|TRBJ2-5|14|TRBD2|-
TGTGCCAGTAGTCCCGGGGGGGGCGGCGAGACCCAGTACTTC
CASSPGGGGETQYF
>TRBV4-3|TRBJ2-3|15|-|-
TGCGCCAGCAGCCAAGAACGGCGGCCTGGAGATACGCAGTATTTT
CASSQERRPGDTQYF
>TRBV14|TRBJ1-4|15|-|-
TGTGCCAGCAGCCCCCTCAGAACAACTAATGAAAAACTGTTTTTT
CASSPLRTTNEKLFF
>TRBV4-1|TRBJ1-1|15|-|-
TGCGCCAGCAGCCAAGAAGGGCAGGGATATACTGAAGCTTTCTTT
CASSQEGQGYTEAFF
>TRBV5-6|TRBJ1-4|14|TRBD1|-
TGTGCCAGCCTCCAGACAGGGGTTAATGAAAAACTGTTTTTT
CASLQTGVNEKLFF
>TRBV11-2|TRBJ2-3|13|-|-
TGTGCCAGCAGCTTATCGCAGATTTATACGCAGTATTTT
CASSLSQIYTQYF
>TRBV30|TRBJ2-1|17|TRBD2|-
TGTGCCTGGAACAAAAGGGTCCGGACTAGCTCCTACAATGAGCAGTTCTTC
CAWNKRVRTSSYNEQFF
>TRBV6-6|TRBJ1-1|16|TRBD1|-
TGTGCCAGCAGTTACACCCAGACAGGGATGAACACTGAAGCTTTCTTT
CASSYTQTGMNTEAFF
>TRBV6-6|TRBJ1-2|15|TRBD1|-
TGTGCCAGCAGTTACTCGTCCGGGACAGTCTATGGCTACACCTTC
CASSYSSGTVYGYTF
>TRBV5-1|TRBJ2-2|16|TRBD2|-
TGCGCCAGCAGCTTCGCCCTAGCGGGAAACACCGGGGAGCTGTTTTTT
CASSFALAGNTGELFF
>TRBV5-4|TRBJ2-7|15|TRBD2|-
TGTGCCAGCAGCTTGGAGGCTGGACTAGCGTCCGAGCAGTACTTC
CASSLEAGLASEQYF
>TRBV7-9|TRBJ2-3|14|-|-
TGTGCCAGCAGCCACCCCCCCCGGACAGATACGCAGTATTTT
CASSHPPRTDTQYF
>TRBV7-9|TRBJ1-4|12|-|-
TGTGCCAGCAGCTTAGGGACAGTTAAACTGTTTTTT
CASSLGTVKLFF
>TRBV23-1|TRBJ1-6|16|TRBD1|-
TGCGCCAGCAGCCCAGGGGGGGACAGGATATTGTGTCCCCTCCACTTT
CASSPGGDRILCPLHF
>TRBV5-1|TRBJ2-2|14|-|-
TGCGCCAGCAGCTTCACGGGTCGGACCGGGGAGCTGTTTTTT
CASSFTGRTGELFF
>TRBV7-2|TRBJ1-2|15|-|-
TGTGCCAGCAGCCCGAGGGAGGGAGAACTCTATGGCTACACCTTC
CASSPREGELYGYTF
>TRBV7-9|TRBJ2-7|15|-|-
TGTGCCAGCAGCCACCCCCAGGTTCGCTCCTACGAGCAGTACTTC
CASSHPQVRSYEQYF
>TRBV19|TRBJ1-5|16|-|-
TGTGCCAGTAGTATTCCACGAGAGTGGAGCAATCAGCCCCAGCATTTT
CASSIPREWSNQPQHF
>TRBV20-1|TRBJ1-1|11|-|once
TGCAGTGCTCTTCGTGAGACTGAAGCTTTCTTT
CSALRETEAFF
>TRBV18|TRBJ1-2|16|-|-
TGTGCCAGCTCACCACCGTCCCAGGGCACAATCTCTGGCTACACCTTC
CASSPPSQGTISGYTF
>TRBV7-9|TRBJ2-1|13|-|-
TGTGCCAGCAGCCCCGGGGGAGCGGATGAGCAGTTCTTC
CASSPGGADEQFF